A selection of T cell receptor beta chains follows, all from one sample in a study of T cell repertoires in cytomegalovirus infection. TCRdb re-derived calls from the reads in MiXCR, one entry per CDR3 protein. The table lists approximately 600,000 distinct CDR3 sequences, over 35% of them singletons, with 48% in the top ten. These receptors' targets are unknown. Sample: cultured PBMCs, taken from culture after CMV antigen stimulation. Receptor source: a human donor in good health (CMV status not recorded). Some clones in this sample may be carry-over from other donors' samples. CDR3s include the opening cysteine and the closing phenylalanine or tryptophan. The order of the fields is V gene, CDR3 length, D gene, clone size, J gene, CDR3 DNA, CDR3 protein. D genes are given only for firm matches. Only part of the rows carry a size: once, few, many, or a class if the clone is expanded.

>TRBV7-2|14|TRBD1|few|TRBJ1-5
TGTGCCAGCAGCCCGGGACAGGGGTACCAGCCCCAGCATTTT
CASSPGQGYQPQHF
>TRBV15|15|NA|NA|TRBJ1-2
TGTGCCACCAGGCCAATTGGGGGCGCGCCCTATGGCTACACCTTC
CATRPIGGAPYGYTF
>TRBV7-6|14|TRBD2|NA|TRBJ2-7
TGTGCCAGCAGCTTGGCGGGAGGGCAGGACGAGCAGTACTTC
CASSLAGGQDEQYF
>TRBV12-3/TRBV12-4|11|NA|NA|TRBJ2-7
TGTGCCAGCAGTTTTTTCTACGAGCAGTACTTC
CASSFFYEQYF
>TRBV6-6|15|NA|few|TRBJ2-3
TGTGCCAGCAGTGAGTTTGCTACAGGACACGATACGCAGTATTTT
CASSEFATGHDTQYF
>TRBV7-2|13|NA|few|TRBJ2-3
TGTGCCAGCAGCCCTGAACTGACAGATACGCAGTATTTT
CASSPELTDTQYF
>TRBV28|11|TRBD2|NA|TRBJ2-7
TGTGCCAGCAAGGAGGGAGGGCGGGGGTACTTC
CASKEGGRGYF
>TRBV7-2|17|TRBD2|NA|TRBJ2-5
TGTGCCAGCAGATCAGACGCCGGCGGGGGGTATCAAGAGACCCAGTACTTC
CASRSDAGGGYQETQYF
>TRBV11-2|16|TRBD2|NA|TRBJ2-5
TGTGCCAGCAGCTTAGTGGGGCACAGCGGGGCAGAGACCCAGTACTTC
CASSLVGHSGAETQYF
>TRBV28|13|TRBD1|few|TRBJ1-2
TGTGCCAGCACCGACAGGGGGTACTATGGCTACACCTTC
CASTDRGYYGYTF
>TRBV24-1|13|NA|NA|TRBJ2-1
TGTGCCACCAGTGACCCCGTCCCCAATGAGCAGTTCTTC
CATSDPVPNEQFF
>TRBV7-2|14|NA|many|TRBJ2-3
TGTGCCAGCAGCTTAGGGGGGGCCTCAGATACGCAGTATTTT
CASSLGGASDTQYF
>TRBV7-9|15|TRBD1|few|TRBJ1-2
TGTGCCAGCAGCCCTCCGGACAGGGGGGGCTATGGCTACACCTTC
CASSPPDRGGYGYTF
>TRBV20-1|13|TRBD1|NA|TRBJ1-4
TGCAGTGCTAGAGTTCCCCCAGGGGGAAAACTGTTTTTT
CSARVPPGGKLFF
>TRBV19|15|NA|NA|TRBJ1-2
TGTGCCAGTAGTATAGATCGGACTCCAGCGCGAGGCTACACCTTC
CASSIDRTPARGYTF
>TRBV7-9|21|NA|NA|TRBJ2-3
TGTGCCAGCAGTGCCAGCGGCGGGCCGACGTCACCGGGACGCAGCACAGATACGCAGTATTTT
CASSASGGPTSPGRSTDTQYF
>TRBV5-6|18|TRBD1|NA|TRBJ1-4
TGTGCCAGCAGCTTGGCCGGGGACAGGGGGCTATGGGATGAAAAACTGTTTTTT
CASSLAGDRGLWDEKLFF
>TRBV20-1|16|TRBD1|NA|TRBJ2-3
TGCAGTGCTAGTAGGGGCAGGGGGCGAGGCACAGATACGCAGTATTTT
CSASRGRGRGTDTQYF
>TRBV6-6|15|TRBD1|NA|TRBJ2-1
TGTGCCAGCAGTTACCCAGGGGGTAGGGGCAATGAGCAGTTCTTC
CASSYPGGRGNEQFF
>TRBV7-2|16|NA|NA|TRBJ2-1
TGTGCCAGCAGCTTCCCGGGGGTTAGCTCCTACAATGAGCAGTTCTTC
CASSFPGVSSYNEQFF
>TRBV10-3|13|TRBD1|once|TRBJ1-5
TGTGCCATCAAGGGGACAGACAATCAGCCCCAGCATTTT
CAIKGTDNQPQHF
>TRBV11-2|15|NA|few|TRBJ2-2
TGTGCCAGCAGCTTAGATATGGGTCGTCTCGGGGAGCTGTTTTTT
CASSLDMGRLGELFF
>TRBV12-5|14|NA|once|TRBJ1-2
TGTGCTAGTGGTTTGGCCAGAGAAGGTTATGGCTACACCTTC
CASGLAREGYGYTF
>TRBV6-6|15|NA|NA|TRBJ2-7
TGTGCCAGCAGTAAAGGGACTGGGTTTGCCTACGAGCAGTACTTC
CASSKGTGFAYEQYF
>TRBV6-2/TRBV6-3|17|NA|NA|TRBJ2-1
TGTGCCAGCAGTTACTCGACTTGGTCAAGCTCCTACAATGAGCAGTTCTTC
CASSYSTWSSSYNEQFF
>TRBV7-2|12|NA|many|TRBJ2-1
TGTGCCAGCAGCTTCAACGGGGGTGAGCAGTTCTTC
CASSFNGGEQFF
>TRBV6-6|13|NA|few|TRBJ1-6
TGTGCCAGCAGTCAGTACTATAATTCACCCCTCCACTTT
CASSQYYNSPLHF
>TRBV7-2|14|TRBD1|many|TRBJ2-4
TGTGCCAGCAGCTTTGACAGGGGGGAAAACATTCAGTACTTC
CASSFDRGENIQYF
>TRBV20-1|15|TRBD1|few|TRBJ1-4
TGCAGTGCCGACCCCGGACAGGGGGCTAATGAAAAACTGTTTTTT
CSADPGQGANEKLFF
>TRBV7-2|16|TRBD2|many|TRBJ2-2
TGTGCCAGCAGCTGGGAGTCGGGCGGGGGGGCCGGGGAGCTGTTTTTT
CASSWESGGGAGELFF
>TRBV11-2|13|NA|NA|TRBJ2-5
TGTGCCAGCAGCTTAATGCCCCAAGAGACCCAGTACTTC
CASSLMPQETQYF
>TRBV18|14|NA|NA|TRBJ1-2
TGTGCCAGCTCAAGGACGACAGGCGAATATGGCTACACCTTC
CASSRTTGEYGYTF
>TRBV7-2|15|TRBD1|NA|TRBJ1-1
TGTGCCAGCAGCTTGGGGACAGGGGGACGGACTGAAGCTTTCTTT
CASSLGTGGRTEAFF
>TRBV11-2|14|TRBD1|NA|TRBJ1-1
TGTGCCAGCACCCCGACAGGGGGGAACACTGAAGCTTTCTTT
CASTPTGGNTEAFF
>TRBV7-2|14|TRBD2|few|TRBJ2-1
TGTGCCAGCAGCCCCCGAGCGGGAGGAGATGAGCAGTTCTTC
CASSPRAGGDEQFF
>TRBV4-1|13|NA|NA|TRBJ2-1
TGCGCCAGCAGCCAAGGGGGCCGGGGGCTACAGTTCTTC
CASSQGGRGLQFF
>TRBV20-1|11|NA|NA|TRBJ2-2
TGCAGTGGAGGTCAGCCCGGGGAGCTGTTTTTT
CSGGQPGELFF
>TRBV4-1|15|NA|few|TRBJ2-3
TGCGCCAGCAGCCCTTCGCGAGGGATCCGAGATACGCAGTATTTT
CASSPSRGIRDTQYF
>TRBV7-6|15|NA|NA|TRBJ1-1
TGTGCCAGCAGCTTGAATGGAGTGGTTGGCACTGAAGCTTTCTTT
CASSLNGVVGTEAFF
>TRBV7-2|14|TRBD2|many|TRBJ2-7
TGTGCCAGCAGCATGGGACTAGCGTCCTACGAGCAGTACTTC
CASSMGLASYEQYF